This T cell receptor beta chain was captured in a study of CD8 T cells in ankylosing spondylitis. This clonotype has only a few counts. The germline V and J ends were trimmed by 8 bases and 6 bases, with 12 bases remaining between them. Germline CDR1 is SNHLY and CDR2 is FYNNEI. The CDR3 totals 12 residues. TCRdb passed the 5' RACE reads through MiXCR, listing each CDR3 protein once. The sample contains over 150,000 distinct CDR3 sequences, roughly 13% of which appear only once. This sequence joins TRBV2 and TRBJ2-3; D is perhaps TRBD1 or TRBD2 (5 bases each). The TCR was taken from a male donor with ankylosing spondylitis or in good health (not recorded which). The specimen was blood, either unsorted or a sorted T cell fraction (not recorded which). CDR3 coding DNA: TGTGCCAGCGCCCTCGGGGCTGATACGCAGTATTTT. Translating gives CASALGADTQYF.